Sequencing of this T cell receptor beta chain was carried out in a study of cytomegalovirus exposure and HLA in healthy donors. Whole-study results and caveats: In terms of immune exposure information, only CMV serostatus was available. The authors confirmed in vitro that a few CMV-associated chains were specific for CMV antigens. It was reportedly the case that the classifier diagnosed cytomegalovirus status with high specificity and sensitivity.

To note about this clone: As yet, its antigen is unknown.

Amplification used 60 Vbeta primers and 13 Jbeta primers. Measured with immunoSEQ multiplex PCR; TCRdb has only the in-frame clones, and not every one. This table has over 150,000 clones, 70% to 90% appearing once. Sequencing was carried out using PBMCs. The clonotype originates from a woman aged 25 to 39 in good health and CMV-seronegative.

CDR3 residues: CASSERTGGGETQYF. CDR3 bases: TGCGCCAGCAGCGAGAGGACAGGGGGCGGAGAGACCCAGTACTTC. This rearrangement joins TRBV5-1 to TRBJ2-5, with 11 bases that match TRBD1. The length of the CDR3 is 15 residues. The germline CDR1 and CDR2 sequences are SGHRS and YFSETQ. The J segment lost 4 bases and the V segment lost 4 bases, leaving 6 bases of the junction unmatched.